These T cell receptor beta chains were read from a single sample in a study of cytomegalovirus exposure and HLA in healthy donors. Data came from immunoSEQ multiplex PCR; TCRdb stores just in-frame clones and leaves some out. The top ten clones hold about 0.37% of a sample with about 200,000 clones, around 79% of them seen once. The sample comprised PBMCs. The receptors come from a male donor in good health and CMV-seropositive. CDR3s include the opening cysteine and the closing phenylalanine or tryptophan. D genes are given only for firm matches. For some rows the clone size is stated as once, few or many, or as a class when expanded; others skip it.

>TRBJ2-7|TRBV7-2|NA|16|TRBD2
TGTGCCAGCAGCTTAGCGGTACTAGCGGGATCCTACGAGCAGTACTTC
CASSLAVLAGSYEQYF
>TRBJ1-1|TRBV7-8|NA|13|NA
TGTGCCAGCAGCTTAGCAGGGAAGGGGGTGGCTTTCTTT
CASSLAGKGVAFF
>TRBJ2-6|TRBV7-2|NA|16|NA
TGTGCCAGCAGCTTAGGAGTCCTCTCTGGGGCCAACGTCCTGACTTTC
CASSLGVLSGANVLTF
>TRBJ2-1|TRBV7-9|NA|16|TRBD2
TGTGCCAGCAGCTTAGATCCTAGCGGACGGTTGGGTGAGCAGTTCTTC
CASSLDPSGRLGEQFF
>TRBJ2-3|TRBV27|NA|17|TRBD2
TGTGCCAGCAGTTTAAAACCTAGCGGGCATAGCACAGATACGCAGTATTTT
CASSLKPSGHSTDTQYF
>TRBJ2-3|TRBV7-3|few|15|NA
TGTGCCAGCAGCCGAAGAGGGACTCGCACAGATACGCAGTATTTT
CASSRRGTRTDTQYF
>TRBJ2-3|TRBV7-7|once|15|NA
TGTGCCAGCAGCTTAGGACAGAACCCCACAGATACGCAGTATTTT
CASSLGQNPTDTQYF
>TRBJ2-2|TRBV9|once|15|TRBD1
TGTGCCAGCAGCCGGGACAGGGCTCTCACCGGGGAGCTGTTTTTT
CASSRDRALTGELFF
>TRBJ2-3|TRBV7-9|NA|17|TRBD1
TGTGCCAGCACCTCCTGGGACAGGGGATATAGCACAGATACGCAGTATTTT
CASTSWDRGYSTDTQYF
>TRBJ1-5|TRBV19|NA|15|NA
TGTGCCAGTAGTATATGGTCCCCTAAGAATCAGCCCCAGCATTTT
CASSIWSPKNQPQHF
>TRBJ1-2|TRBV5-4|few|15|TRBD1
TGTGCCAGCAGCTTTCTCGGTGGACAGGGGGATGGCTACACCTTC
CASSFLGGQGDGYTF
>TRBJ2-7|TRBV29-1|NA|13|TRBD1
TGCAGCGTTGACTGGACAGGGAGTGGCGAGCAGTACTTC
CSVDWTGSGEQYF
>TRBJ2-1|TRBV11-3|NA|16|TRBD2
TGTGCCAGCAGCCGTCTACTAGCGCCTGCCTACAATGAGCAGTTCTTC
CASSRLLAPAYNEQFF
>TRBJ1-6|TRBV19|NA|10|NA
TGTGCCAGTCAGAATTCACCCCTCCACTTT
CASQNSPLHF
>TRBJ2-1|TRBV5-6|NA|12|NA
TGTGCCAGCAGCTTGGGCGGCGATGAGCAGTTCTTC
CASSLGGDEQFF
>TRBJ2-7|TRBV9|NA|14|TRBD1
TGTGCCAGCAGCGGGACAGGGGGGTCCTACGAGCAGTACTTC
CASSGTGGSYEQYF
>TRBJ1-2|TRBV28|NA|13|NA
TGTGCCAGCAGTTTGGGCAGCCCCTATGGCTACACCTTC
CASSLGSPYGYTF
>TRBJ1-4|TRBV18|few|13|NA
TGTGCCAGCTCACTGAATTCGGGAGAAAAACTGTTTTTT
CASSLNSGEKLFF
>TRBJ2-7|TRBV19|NA|14|NA
TGTGCCAGTAGTATCACGGTTCGAACCTACGAGCAGTACTTC
CASSITVRTYEQYF
>TRBJ2-5|TRBV9|NA|13|TRBD2
TGTGCCCCCCCTAGCGGGTTCCAAGAGACCCAGTACTTC
CAPPSGFQETQYF
>TRBJ1-3|TRBV19|NA|18|NA
TGTGCCAGTAGTGCCAGGGCTGGCGCTCGGAAGGATGGAAACACCATATATTTT
CASSARAGARKDGNTIYF
>TRBJ2-5|TRBV7-9|NA|15|TRBD1
TGTGCCAGCAGCGCGGGACAGGGAGGTCGGTGGGGGCAGTACTTC
CASSAGQGGRWGQYF
>TRBJ1-1|TRBV15|NA|12|NA
TGTGCCACCAGCACCATACGAACCCAGGCTTTCTTT
CATSTIRTQAFF
>TRBJ2-3|TRBV18|NA|16|TRBD1
TGTGCCAGCTCACCACTCGGGACAGGGGTCACAGATACGCAGTATTTT
CASSPLGTGVTDTQYF
>TRBJ1-5|TRBV7-6|NA|17|NA
TGTGCCAGCAGCTTAGGGGGTATCGCGGGGAACAATCAGCCCCAGCATTTT
CASSLGGIAGNNQPQHF
>TRBJ2-1|TRBV27|NA|16|TRBD2
TGTGCCAGCAGTTTAGGGGGGGACCCCTCCTACAATGAGCAGTTCTTC
CASSLGGDPSYNEQFF
>TRBJ1-1|TRBV7-3|NA|15|NA
TGTGCCAGCAGCTTAATACGGGGGTCCAACACTGAAGCTTTCTTT
CASSLIRGSNTEAFF
>TRBJ1-3|TRBV7-8|NA|17|NA
TGTGCCAGCAGCTTATCCTCTGGGGGCGTCGGGAGAAACACCATATATTTT
CASSLSSGGVGRNTIYF
>TRBJ2-3|TRBV7-9|NA|13|NA
TGTGCCAGCAGCTTATCCGTCCCGGGAGAGGAATATTTT
CASSLSVPGEEYF
>TRBJ1-2|TRBV25-1|NA|11|NA
TGTGCCAGCAGTGAGCGATGGGGCTACACCTTC
CASSERWGYTF
>TRBJ1-5|TRBV18|NA|15|NA
TGTGCCAGCTCATCCGGTTCAGGAGGGGAACAGCCCCAGCATTTT
CASSSGSGGEQPQHF
>TRBJ1-2|TRBV7-9|NA|16|NA
TGTTCCAGCAGCCCTACTCGCAGGGAAGCGCTTTATGGCTACACCTTC
CSSSPTRREALYGYTF
>TRBJ1-1|TRBV15|NA|15|NA
TGTGCCACCAGCAGAGGCGACAGTCGGGCCCCTGAAGCTTTCTTT
CATSRGDSRAPEAFF
>TRBJ1-5|TRBV11-2|NA|17|NA
TGTGCCAGCAGTCATGATAAGACGGGGGGTATGAAACAGCCCCAGCATTTT
CASSHDKTGGMKQPQHF
>TRBJ1-5|TRBV2|NA|13|NA
TGTGCCAGCAGCGGCGGGGTAGGACAGCCCCAGCATTTT
CASSGGVGQPQHF
>TRBJ1-5|TRBV18|NA|14|NA
TGTGCCAGCTCACCAGCACTTAGCAATCAGCCCCAGCATTTT
CASSPALSNQPQHF
>TRBJ1-2|TRBV6-5|NA|15|TRBD1
TGTGCCAGCAGACCACAGGGGACGGAGGGCAATGGCTACACCTTC
CASRPQGTEGNGYTF
>TRBJ1-2|TRBV7-9|NA|14|NA
TGTTCCAGCAGCTTCAGGGGTTATAACTATGGCTACACCTTC
CSSSFRGYNYGYTF
>TRBJ1-6|TRBV7-2|NA|14|NA
TGTGCCAGCTGCCGGACAGCCTATAATTCACCCCTCCACTTT
CASCRTAYNSPLHF
>TRBJ2-7|TRBV28|NA|16|NA
TGTGCCAGCAGTTTATCGCTAGGGGCCGGACCCTACGAGCAGTACTTC
CASSLSLGAGPYEQYF
>TRBJ2-3|TRBV25-1|NA|16|TRBD2
TGTGCCAGCAGTCCCCTTCGAGCGGGAGGCACAGATACGCAGTATTTT
CASSPLRAGGTDTQYF
>TRBJ2-7|TRBV7-6|NA|14|TRBD1
TGTGCCAGCAGCTTGGGACAGCCTACCTACGAGCAGTACTTC
CASSLGQPTYEQYF
>TRBJ2-5|TRBV6-5|NA|16|TRBD2
TGTGCCAGCAGTTACACATTTAGCGGGGTCGGAGAGACCCAGTACTTC
CASSYTFSGVGETQYF
>TRBJ2-7|TRBV4-2|NA|14|TRBD2
TGTGCCAGCAGCCTAGGGACTAGCTCCGGCGAGCAGTACTTC
CASSLGTSSGEQYF
>TRBJ2-2|TRBV6-1|NA|16|NA
TGTGCCAGCAGTGAAACCCAGCCCCCTAGGACCGGGGAGCTGTTTTTT
CASSETQPPRTGELFF
>TRBJ1-1|TRBV7-3|NA|13|TRBD1
TGTGCCAGCAGCCGAGACAGGGACACTGAAGCTTTCTTT
CASSRDRDTEAFF